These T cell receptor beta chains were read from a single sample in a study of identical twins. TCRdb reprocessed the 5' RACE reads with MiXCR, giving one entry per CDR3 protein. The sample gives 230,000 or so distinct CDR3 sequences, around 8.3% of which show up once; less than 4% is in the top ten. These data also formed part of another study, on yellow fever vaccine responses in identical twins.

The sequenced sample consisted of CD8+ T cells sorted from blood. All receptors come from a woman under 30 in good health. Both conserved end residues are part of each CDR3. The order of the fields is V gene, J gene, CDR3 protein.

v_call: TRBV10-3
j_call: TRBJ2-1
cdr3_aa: CAISETGTGSLAAYNEQFF

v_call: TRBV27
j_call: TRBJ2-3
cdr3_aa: CASKLRRGPTTDTQYF

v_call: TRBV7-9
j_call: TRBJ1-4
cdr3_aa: CASSAPYRDEKLFF

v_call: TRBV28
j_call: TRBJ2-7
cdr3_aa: CASSLRFPAGYEQYF

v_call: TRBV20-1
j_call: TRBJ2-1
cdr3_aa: CSASELGTSYNEQFF

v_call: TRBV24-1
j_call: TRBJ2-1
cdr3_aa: CATSPGYEQFF

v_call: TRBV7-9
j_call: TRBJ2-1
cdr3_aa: CASSLKAGNNEQFF

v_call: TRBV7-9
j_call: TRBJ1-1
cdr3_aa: CASSLKGGSDTEAFF

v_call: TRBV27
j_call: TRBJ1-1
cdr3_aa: CASSLSGTSEAFF

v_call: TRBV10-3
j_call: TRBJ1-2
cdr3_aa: CAISESTDLRGYTF

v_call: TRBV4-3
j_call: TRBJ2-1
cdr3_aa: CASSQSRTGVGGGYNEQFF

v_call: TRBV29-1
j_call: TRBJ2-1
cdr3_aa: CSVEGLAGVSYNEQFF

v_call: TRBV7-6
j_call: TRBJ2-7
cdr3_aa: CASSLVAGAQGYEQYF

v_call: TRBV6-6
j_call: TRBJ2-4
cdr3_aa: CASSLLAGGLGVF

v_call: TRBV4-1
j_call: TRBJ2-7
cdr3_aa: CASSQLPTGSTYEQYF

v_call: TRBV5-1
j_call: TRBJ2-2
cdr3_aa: CASSLATANTGELFF

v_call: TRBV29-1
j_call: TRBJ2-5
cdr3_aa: CSVELAGAGETQYF

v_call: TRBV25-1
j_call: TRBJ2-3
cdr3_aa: CASSEELTGYPTDTQYF

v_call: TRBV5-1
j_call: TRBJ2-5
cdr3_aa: CASSPLSGLQETQYF

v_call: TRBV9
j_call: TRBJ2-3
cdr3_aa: CASSVGPGGDTQYF

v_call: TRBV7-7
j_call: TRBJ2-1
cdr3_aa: CASSLDVAGPYNEQFF

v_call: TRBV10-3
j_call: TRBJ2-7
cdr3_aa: CAISLTGGLYEQYF

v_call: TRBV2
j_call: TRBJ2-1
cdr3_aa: CARRGSYNEQFF

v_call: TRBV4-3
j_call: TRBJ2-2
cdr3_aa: CASSRWREDAGELFF

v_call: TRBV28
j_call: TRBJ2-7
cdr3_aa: CASSLVQGSEQYF

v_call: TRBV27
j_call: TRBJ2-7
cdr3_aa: CASGPGQGTYEQYF

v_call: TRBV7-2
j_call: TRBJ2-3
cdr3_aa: CASSPALSAGSRTQYF

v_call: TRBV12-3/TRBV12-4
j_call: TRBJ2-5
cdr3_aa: CASSQYNAEYFRETQYF

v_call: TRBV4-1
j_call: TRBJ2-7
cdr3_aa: CASSQGGIGPYEQYF

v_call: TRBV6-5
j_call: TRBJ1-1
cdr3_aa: CASSYFQHTNTEAFF

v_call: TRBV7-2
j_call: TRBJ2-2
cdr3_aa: CASSEAGGSNTGELFF

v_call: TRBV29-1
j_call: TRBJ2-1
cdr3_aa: CSVGGTGTLFF

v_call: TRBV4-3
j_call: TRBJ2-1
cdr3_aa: CASSQDSAWTGLGEQFF

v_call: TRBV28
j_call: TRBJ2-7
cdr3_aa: CASSPTSAISYEQYF

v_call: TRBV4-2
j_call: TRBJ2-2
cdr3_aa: CASSQVLGQNTGELFF

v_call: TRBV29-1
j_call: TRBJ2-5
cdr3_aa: CSVAAGGAETQYF

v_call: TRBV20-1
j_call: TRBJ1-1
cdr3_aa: CSASTGMNTEAFF

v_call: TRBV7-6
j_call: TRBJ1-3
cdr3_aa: CASSLEGLKRGNTIYF

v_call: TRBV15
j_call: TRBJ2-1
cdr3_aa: CATSRDRGLYNEQFF

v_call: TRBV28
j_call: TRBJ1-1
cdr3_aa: CASSFVWAPEAFF

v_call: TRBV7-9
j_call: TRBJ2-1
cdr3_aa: CASSSREGASYNEQFF

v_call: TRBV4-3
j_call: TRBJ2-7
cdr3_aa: CASSQARDRYYEQYF

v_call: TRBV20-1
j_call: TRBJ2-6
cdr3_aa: CSAPEVSGANVLTF

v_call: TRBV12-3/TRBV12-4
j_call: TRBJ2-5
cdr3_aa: CASSRPGQGAWETQYF